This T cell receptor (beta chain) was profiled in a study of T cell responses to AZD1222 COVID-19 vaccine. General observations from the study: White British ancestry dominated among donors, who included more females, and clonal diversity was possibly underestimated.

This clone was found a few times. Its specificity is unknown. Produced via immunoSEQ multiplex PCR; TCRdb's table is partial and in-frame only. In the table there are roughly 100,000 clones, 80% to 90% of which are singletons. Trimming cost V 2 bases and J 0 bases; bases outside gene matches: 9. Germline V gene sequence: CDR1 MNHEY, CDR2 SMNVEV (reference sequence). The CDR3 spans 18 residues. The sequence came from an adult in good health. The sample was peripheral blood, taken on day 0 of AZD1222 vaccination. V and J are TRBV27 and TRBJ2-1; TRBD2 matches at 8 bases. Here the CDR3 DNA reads TGTGCCAGCAGTTTAAGGTCTAGCGGGCCCAGCTCCTACAATGAGCAGTTCTTC. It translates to CASSLRSSGPSSYNEQFF.